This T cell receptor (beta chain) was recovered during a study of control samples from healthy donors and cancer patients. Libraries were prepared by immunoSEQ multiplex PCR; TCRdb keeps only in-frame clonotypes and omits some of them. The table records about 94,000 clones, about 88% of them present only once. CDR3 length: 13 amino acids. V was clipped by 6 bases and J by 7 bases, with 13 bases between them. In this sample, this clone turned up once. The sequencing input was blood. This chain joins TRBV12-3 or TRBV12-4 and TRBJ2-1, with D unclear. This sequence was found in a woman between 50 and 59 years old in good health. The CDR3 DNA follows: TGTGCCAGCAGAGGTCTAGGTCGGAATGAGCAGTTCTTC. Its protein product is CASRGLGRNEQFF.